Listed below are T cell receptor beta chains from one sample, sequenced in a study of CD39 and CD103 CD8 tumor-infiltrating T cells. Here immunoSEQ multiplex PCR was the method, and the copy in TCRdb shows in-frame clones only, minus some. The sample has over 950 clones; around 74% are singletons. The sample was CD39- CD103- CD8+ T cells sorted from the tumor. The receptors were sampled from a human donor with ovarian cancer. CDR3s include the opening cysteine and the closing phenylalanine or tryptophan. A D gene is named only where the DNA matches it firmly. The size of a clone is reported for some rows only, either as once, few or many, or as a class for expanded clones.

v_gene,j_gene,abundance,d_gene,CDR3aa,CDR3nt
TRBV7-2,TRBJ2-7,NA,NA,CASSLEGSSRPYEQYF,TGTGCCAGCAGCTTAGAGGGGTCTTCCCGTCCCTACGAGCAGTACTTC
TRBV28,TRBJ1-2,NA,NA,CASSQPGNYGYTF,TGTGCCAGCAGTCAACCGGGGAACTATGGCTACACCTTC
TRBV7-3,TRBJ2-3,NA,TRBD2,CASKETSGVFDTQYF,TGTGCCAGCAAGGAGACTAGCGGGGTCTTCGATACGCAGTATTTT
TRBV4-2,TRBJ2-2,NA,NA,CASRIGGQNTGELFF,TGTGCCAGCAGGATCGGCGGCCAAAACACCGGGGAGCTGTTTTTT
TRBV4-1,TRBJ2-3,NA,NA,CASSQLINKDGTDTQYF,TGCGCCAGCAGCCAATTGATCAACAAGGATGGCACAGATACGCAGTATTTT
TRBV19,TRBJ2-7,NA,TRBD1,CATSPLGTGQDEQYF,TGTGCCACTTCCCCCCTGGGGACAGGGCAAGACGAGCAGTACTTC
TRBV6-1,TRBJ2-7,NA,NA,CASSSPRDGYYEQYF,TGTGCCAGCAGTTCACCCCGGGACGGTTACTACGAGCAGTACTTC
TRBV18,TRBJ1-5,NA,NA,CASSPIGGSYNQPQHF,TGTGCCAGCTCACCAATCGGCGGTAGCTACAATCAGCCCCAGCATTTT
TRBV5-4,TRBJ2-7,large,TRBD1,CASSPPMGQGAHYEQYF,TGTGCCAGCAGCCCCCCTATGGGCCAGGGGGCACACTACGAGCAGTACTTC
TRBV27,TRBJ1-5,NA,NA,CASSPMTENQPQHF,TGTGCCAGCAGTCCCATGACGGAGAATCAGCCCCAGCATTTT
TRBV6-1,TRBJ1-2,few,NA,CASNKRPYGYTF,TGTGCCAGCAATAAGCGACCCTATGGCTACACCTTC
TRBV5-6,TRBJ1-2,NA,NA,CASSLETARASYGYTF,TGTGCCAGCAGCTTGGAAACGGCGAGGGCTAGCTATGGCTACACCTTC
TRBV27,TRBJ1-2,NA,TRBD1,CASSLQPGQYGYTF,TGTGCCAGCAGTTTACAGCCGGGACAGTATGGCTACACCTTC
TRBV2,TRBJ2-5,NA,NA,CASSDLGRQETQYF,TGTGCCAGCAGTGATTTGGGACGCCAAGAGACCCAGTACTTC
TRBV5-1,TRBJ2-7,NA,NA,CASSDWTTSYEQYF,TGCGCCAGCAGTGACTGGACAACCTCCTACGAGCAGTACTTC
TRBV27,TRBJ2-3,NA,NA,CASSLMGKPDTQYF,TGTGCCAGCAGTTTAATGGGCAAACCCGATACGCAGTATTTT
TRBV7-9,TRBJ1-6,NA,NA,CASSLNRVGNSPLHF,TGTGCCAGCAGCCTCAACAGGGTGGGTAATTCACCCCTCCACTTT
TRBV7-8,TRBJ2-7,NA,NA,CASSLEGSSRPYEQYF,TGTGCCAGCAGCTTAGAGGGGTCTTCCCGTCCCTACGAGCAGTACTTC
TRBV9,TRBJ2-1,NA,NA,CASSGIPRGNEQFF,TGTGCCAGCAGCGGGATCCCCCGGGGTAATGAGCAGTTCTTC
TRBV7-9,TRBJ2-1,NA,NA,CASTLGYNEQFF,TGTGCCAGCACGCTTGGTTACAATGAGCAGTTCTTC
TRBV28,TRBJ1-1,NA,NA,CASGRVLDTEAFF,TGTGCCAGCGGAAGGGTACTGGACACTGAAGCTTTCTTT
TRBV5-5,TRBJ2-7,NA,TRBD2,CASSLEIAGFYEQYF,TGTGCCAGCAGCTTGGAGATAGCGGGATTCTACGAGCAGTACTTC
TRBV4-1,TRBJ1-2,NA,NA,CASSKRDGPYGYTF,TGCGCCAGCAGCAAACGGGACGGACCATATGGCTACACCTTC
TRBV25-1,TRBJ1-1,few,NA,CASSVPSALEAFF,TGTGCCAGCAGTGTACCTAGTGCTCTTGAAGCTTTCTTT
TRBV5-4,TRBJ2-7,NA,NA,CASSQGTFYEQYF,TGTGCCAGCAGTCAAGGGACGTTCTACGAGCAGTACTTC
TRBV7-7,TRBJ2-7,few,NA,CASSFPVPQGRWDEQYF,TGTGCTAGCAGCTTTCCCGTCCCCCAAGGTCGATGGGACGAGCAGTACTTC